This TCR beta chain was sequenced during a study of beta chain features in type 1 diabetes. Findings and limits, study-wide: For TCRB rearrangement, an influence of HLA type remained unresolved here.

Purities over 98% were achieved in all sorted populations. A remark on this clone: The antigen is undetermined.

The sequenced template was cDNA made from the entire isolated RNA. Produced via immunoSEQ multiplex PCR; TCRdb's table is partial and in-frame only. Here the sample spans about 340,000 clones, around 7.6% being singletons. Sequenced: central memory CD4+ T cells from blood. This TCR derives from a woman between 18 and 29 years old in good health.

The CDR3, as DNA: TGTGCCAGCAGCTTACTCCTAGCGGGGGTCGATGAGCAGTTCTTC. It yields the protein CASSLLLAGVDEQFF. V gene TRBV7-3 combines with J gene TRBJ2-1; 10 nucleotides match TRBD2. Germline V lookup: CDR1 SGHTA, CDR2 FQGTGA. CDR3 length: 15 residues. Trimming cost V 2 bases and J 8 bases; bases outside gene matches: 6.